This TCR beta chain was retrieved from a study of CD8 T cells in ankylosing spondylitis. Study conclusions and caveats: It appeared that ankylosing spondylitis blood was characterized by a TCR beta motif of roughly 8 highly homologous variants.

There are a few counts of this clonotype. Its antigen is unknown. The germline V gene encodes CDR1 MNHNS and CDR2 SASEGT. The germline V and J ends were trimmed by 3 bases and 2 bases, with 8 bases remaining between them. This CDR3 is 14 amino acids long. MiXCR was run by TCRdb on the 5' RACE reads, yielding one entry per CDR3 protein. The sample shows fewer than 200,000 distinct CDR3 sequences, around 18% of them seen only once. The sequence was obtained from a male donor with ankylosing spondylitis or in good health (not recorded which). The V and J genes are TRBV6-1 and TRBJ1-5; D is undetermined. The sample consisted of blood, either unsorted or a sorted T cell fraction (not recorded which). The DNA for the CDR3 is TGTGCCAGCAGTGATTGGGTGGGCAATCAGCCCCAGCATTTT. Its translation: CASSDWVGNQPQHF.